This TCR beta chain was captured in a study of blood T cell repertoires in COVID-19. This clone was seen only a few times. TCRdb's table, derived via immunoSEQ multiplex PCR, lists solely in-frame clones and lacks some. The table lists 250,000 or so clones, over 80% of them singletons, with approximately 4% in the top ten. Clinical history reported by participants formed the basis on which cohorts were assigned. This sequence was found in a woman between 25 and 40 years old with acute COVID-19. The source material was PBMCs or T cells enriched from blood (not recorded which).

The CDR3 reads CATSDWQTNEQFF. Here the CDR3 DNA reads TGTGCCACCAGTGATTGGCAGACTAATGAGCAGTTCTTC. V usage is TRBV24-1 and J usage is TRBJ2-1, with no clear D. V lost 2 bases to trimming and J lost 7 bases, with 8 bases between them. CDR3 size: 13 residues. Looked up from germline, CDR1 is KGHDR and CDR2 is SFDVKD.